These T cell receptor beta chains were read from a single sample in a study of human T cells and chemical hapten exposure. TCRdb analysed the RACE reads with MiXCR anew, one entry per CDR3 protein. The sample includes about 110,000 distinct CDR3 sequences, roughly a tenth of them seen just once. The input for sequencing was whole blood, taken in connection with sensitization to the hapten diphenylcyclopropenone (DPC). These receptors all stem from a woman between 40 and 55 years old with alopecia areata. Some clones in this sample may be carry-over from other donors' samples. Both conserved end residues are part of each CDR3. The order of the fields is CDR3 DNA, CDR3 protein, CDR3 length, D gene, V gene, J gene, clone size. D genes are given only for firm matches. Only some rows state a clone size, as once, few, many or a class for expanded clones.

TGTGCCAGCAGCTTAGAAGGACACGGAACTGAAGCTTTCTTT	CASSLEGHGTEAFF	14	NA	TRBV7-6	TRBJ1-1	many
TGTGCCAGCAGCACCCAGGGGGGCGGGGCCTACAATGAGCAGTTCTTC	CASSTQGGGAYNEQFF	16	NA	TRBV9	TRBJ2-1	NA
TGTGCCAGCAGCTGGGGACAGGGAAGGGATACGCAGTATTTT	CASSWGQGRDTQYF	14	TRBD1	TRBV7-6	TRBJ2-3	few
TGCGCCAGCAGCTTGGCCGAGGACAGGGCTCCCTCCCGGACCCAGTACTTC	CASSLAEDRAPSRTQYF	17	TRBD1	TRBV5-1	TRBJ2-5	NA
TGTGCCTCCGAGGGGACCTCTCCGACAGATACGCAGTATTTT	CASEGTSPTDTQYF	14	NA	TRBV10-3	TRBJ2-3	few
TGCAGCGTTGAACGCGGCCTGAACTATGGCTACACCTTC	CSVERGLNYGYTF	13	NA	TRBV29-1	TRBJ1-2	many
TGTGCCAGCAGCCAAGATTCACAGGGACGCGAGCAGTACTTC	CASSQDSQGREQYF	14	NA	TRBV4-2	TRBJ2-7	few
TGTGCCGCAGGGAGCGGGGGACGCTACACAGATACGCAGTATTTT	CAAGSGGRYTDTQYF	15	TRBD2	TRBV6-1	TRBJ2-3	few
TGCGCCAGCAGCCAAGATCGTCAGGGAGCTAACTATGGCTACACCTTC	CASSQDRQGANYGYTF	16	NA	TRBV4-3	TRBJ1-2	many
TGCAGCGGGGACGGTGGGAACACTGAAGCTTTCTTT	CSGDGGNTEAFF	12	NA	TRBV29-1	TRBJ1-1	few
TGTGCCAGCAGTCCGGTGGGGTCTGGGGCCAACGTCCTGACTTTC	CASSPVGSGANVLTF	15	NA	TRBV12-3/TRBV12-4	TRBJ2-6	NA
TGTGCCAGCAGTCCGGGACTAGCGGCCGTCTTAGGGACAGATACGCAGTATTTT	CASSPGLAAVLGTDTQYF	18	TRBD2	TRBV2	TRBJ2-3	many
TGTGCCAGCCGACTAGGACTAGCGGGGGAGAGCGACGAGCAGTACTTC	CASRLGLAGESDEQYF	16	TRBD2	TRBV7-2	TRBJ2-7	many
TGTGCCAGCAGCTCGACCCTCCAAGAGACCCAGTACTTC	CASSSTLQETQYF	13	NA	TRBV11-2	TRBJ2-5	many
TGTGCCAGCATCCGGGACACCTCCTACAATGAGCAGTTCTTC	CASIRDTSYNEQFF	14	NA	TRBV6-2/TRBV6-3	TRBJ2-1	few
TGTGCCAGCAGCCCGTCCGGGACTCTCACCGGGGAGCTGTTTTTT	CASSPSGTLTGELFF	15	NA	TRBV7-9	TRBJ2-2	many
TGCGCCAGCAGCTTGGGGGCTAGCATGGCTAGTGAGCAGTTCTTC	CASSLGASMASEQFF	15	NA	TRBV5-1	TRBJ2-1	many
TGTGCCAGCGCGCAAGCCTCCTATAATTCACCCCTCCACTTT	CASAQASYNSPLHF	14	NA	TRBV7-9	TRBJ1-6	few
TGTGCCAGCAGCTCCTGGGGGCAGGGAGGCTACACCTTC	CASSSWGQGGYTF	13	NA	TRBV7-9	TRBJ1-2	few
TGTGCCAGCAGCTTACCGGGGCGGCAGAACACTGAAGCTTTCTTT	CASSLPGRQNTEAFF	15	NA	TRBV11-2	TRBJ1-1	many
TGTGCCAGCAGTCGGGGCAACAGGGGTCCTAACTATGGCTACACCTTC	CASSRGNRGPNYGYTF	16	TRBD1	TRBV6-5	TRBJ1-2	many
TGTGCCAGCAGGGAAGACGTCTACTATGGCTACACCTTC	CASREDVYYGYTF	13	NA	TRBV6-6	TRBJ1-2	many
TGCAGTGCTAGAGATTGGTTAGATACGCAGTATTTT	CSARDWLDTQYF	12	NA	TRBV20-1	TRBJ2-3	few
TGCGCCAGCAGCTTGGCCATGAGACAGGGCAACTACGAGCAGTACTTC	CASSLAMRQGNYEQYF	16	TRBD1	TRBV5-1	TRBJ2-7	many
TGCAGCGACAGACAGGTACCAGATACGCAGTATTTT	CSDRQVPDTQYF	12	NA	TRBV29-1	TRBJ2-3	once
TGTGCCAGCAGACACACCGGGACAGGGAATGGCTACACCTTC	CASRHTGTGNGYTF	14	TRBD1	TRBV12-3/TRBV12-4	TRBJ1-2	few
TGTGCCAGCAGTTACTCGGGGGCTTCGAACACCGGGGAGCTGTTTTTT	CASSYSGASNTGELFF	16	NA	TRBV6-2/TRBV6-3	TRBJ2-2	NA
TGTGCTAGTGGCCCAGGGGGCCGGTATGGCTACACCTTC	CASGPGGRYGYTF	13	TRBD1	TRBV12-5	TRBJ1-2	few
TGCAGCGTTGAAGAGACACAGAATGAGCAGTTCTTC	CSVEETQNEQFF	12	NA	TRBV29-1	TRBJ2-1	few
TGCGCCAGCAGCAGTCTAGGGAGCTCCTACGAGCAGTACTTC	CASSSLGSSYEQYF	14	NA	TRBV5-1	TRBJ2-7	few
TGTGCCTGGAGCGGGGGAGGGACTAATGAAAAACTGTTTTTT	CAWSGGGTNEKLFF	14	NA	TRBV30	TRBJ1-4	many
TGTGCCAGCAGTTACTCGAGGGGCAGGGGGCTTTACGAGCAGTACTTC	CASSYSRGRGLYEQYF	16	TRBD1	TRBV6-6	TRBJ2-7	NA
TGTGCCAGCAGCTTACCCGGACCCCTTATTAACACCGGGGAGCTGTTTTTT	CASSLPGPLINTGELFF	17	NA	TRBV7-2	TRBJ2-2	once
TGCAGCGCAGGGTACCATCAGCCCCAGCATTTT	CSAGYHQPQHF	11	NA	TRBV29-1	TRBJ1-5	NA
TGTGCCAGCAGCCCGGGCTTCGGGCGGGTAGGGGGCTACACCTTC	CASSPGFGRVGGYTF	15	NA	TRBV7-2	TRBJ1-2	NA
TGTGCCAGCAGCTTAGATTACATCCAGTCCGGGGAGCTGTTTTTT	CASSLDYIQSGELFF	15	NA	TRBV7-6	TRBJ2-2	many
TGTGCCAGCAGCATTGGGACAGGGCCTCGTGGCTACACCTTC	CASSIGTGPRGYTF	14	TRBD1	TRBV6-5	TRBJ1-2	NA
TGTGCCAGCAGCACCGGGACTAGCGGCCGTGGAGATACGCAGTATTTT	CASSTGTSGRGDTQYF	16	TRBD2	TRBV7-9	TRBJ2-3	many
TGTGCCAGTACAGGGCGCTATGGCTACACCTTC	CASTGRYGYTF	11	NA	TRBV19	TRBJ1-2	NA
TGCGCCAGCAGCCAATTGACTAGCGGGGGAGAGACCCAGTACTTC	CASSQLTSGGETQYF	15	TRBD2	TRBV4-1	TRBJ2-5	NA
TGTGCCAGCAGTCCAGGAGCTCTCGGCGATCAGCCCCAGCATTTT	CASSPGALGDQPQHF	15	NA	TRBV7-9	TRBJ1-5	many